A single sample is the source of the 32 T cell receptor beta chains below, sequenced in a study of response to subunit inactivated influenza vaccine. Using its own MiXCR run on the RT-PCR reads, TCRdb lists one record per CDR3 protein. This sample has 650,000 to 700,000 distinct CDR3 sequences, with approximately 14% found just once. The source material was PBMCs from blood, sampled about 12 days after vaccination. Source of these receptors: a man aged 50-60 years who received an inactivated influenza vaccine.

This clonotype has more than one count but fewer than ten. The CDR3 is CASRRARGLGEQFF. DNA for the CDR3: TGTGCCAGCAGGAGGGCTAGGGGTTTGGGTGAGCAGTTCTTC. This sequence joins TRBV11-2 and TRBJ2-1, with D perhaps given as TRBD1 or TRBD2 (5 bases each). The CDR3 is 14 amino acids. With 6 bases removed from V and 9 bases from J, the gap between germline ends came to 18 bases. Germline CDR1 reads SGHAT; CDR2 reads FQNNGV.

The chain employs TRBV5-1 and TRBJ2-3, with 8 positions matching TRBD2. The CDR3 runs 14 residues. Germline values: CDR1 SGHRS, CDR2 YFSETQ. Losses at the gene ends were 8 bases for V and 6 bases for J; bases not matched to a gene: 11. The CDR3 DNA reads TGCGCCAGTAGGAACGGGGGGGGCTTGGATACGCAGTATTTT. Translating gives CASRNGGGLDTQYF.

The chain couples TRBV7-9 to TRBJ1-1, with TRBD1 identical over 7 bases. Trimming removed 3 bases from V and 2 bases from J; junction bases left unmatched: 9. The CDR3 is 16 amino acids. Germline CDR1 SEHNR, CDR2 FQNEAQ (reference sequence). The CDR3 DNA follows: TGTGCCAGCAGCTTTGGGAGGAGACAGGGTAACACTGAAGCTTTCTTT. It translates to CASSFGRRQGNTEAFF.

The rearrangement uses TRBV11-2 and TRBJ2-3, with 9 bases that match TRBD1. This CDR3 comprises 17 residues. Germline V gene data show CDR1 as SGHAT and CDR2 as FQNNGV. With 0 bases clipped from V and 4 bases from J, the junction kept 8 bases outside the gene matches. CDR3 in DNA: TGTGCCAGCAGCTTAGATCGGACAGGGGTGGTGTCAGATACGCAGTATTTT. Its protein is CASSLDRTGVVSDTQYF.

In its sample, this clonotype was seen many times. CDR3 sequence reads: CASSYEPQGSQETQYF. CDR3 in DNA: TGTGCCAGCAGTTACGAGCCACAGGGGAGTCAAGAGACCCAGTACTTC. V usage is TRBV6-2 or TRBV6-3 and J usage is TRBJ2-5; 7 bases match TRBD1. The V and J ends lost 2 bases and 2 bases, in that order; junction bases with no gene match: 8. The CDR3 totals 16 residues. Per the germline V gene, CDR1 is MNHEY and CDR2 is SVGEGT.

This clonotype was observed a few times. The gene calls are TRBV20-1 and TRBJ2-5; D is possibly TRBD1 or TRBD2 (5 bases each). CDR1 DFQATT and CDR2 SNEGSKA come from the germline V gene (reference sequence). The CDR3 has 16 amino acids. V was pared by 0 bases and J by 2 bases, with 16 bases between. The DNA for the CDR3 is TGCAGTGCTAGAGATCTGGGGCTAGCCCCACAAGAGACCCAGTACTTC. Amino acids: CSARDLGLAPQETQYF.

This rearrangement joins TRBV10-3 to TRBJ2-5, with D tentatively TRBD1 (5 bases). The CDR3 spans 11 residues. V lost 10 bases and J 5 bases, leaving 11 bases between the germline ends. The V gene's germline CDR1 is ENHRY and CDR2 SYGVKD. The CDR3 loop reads CATGSGETQYF. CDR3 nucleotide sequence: TGTGCCACAGGGTCTGGCGAGACCCAGTACTTC.

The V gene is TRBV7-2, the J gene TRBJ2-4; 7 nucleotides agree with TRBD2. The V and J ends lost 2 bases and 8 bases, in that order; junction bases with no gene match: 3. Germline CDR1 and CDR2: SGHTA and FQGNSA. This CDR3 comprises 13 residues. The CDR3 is CASSLSAGDIQYF. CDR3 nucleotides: TGTGCCAGCAGCTTAAGTGCGGGGGACATTCAGTACTTC.

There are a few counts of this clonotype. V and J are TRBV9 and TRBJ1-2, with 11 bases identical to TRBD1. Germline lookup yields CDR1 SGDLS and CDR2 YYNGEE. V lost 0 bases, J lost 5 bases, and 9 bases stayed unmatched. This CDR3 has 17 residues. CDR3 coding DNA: TGTGCCAGCAGCGTAGTTCGGACAGGGGGCTACCTGTATGGCTACACCTTC. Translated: CASSVVRTGGYLYGYTF.

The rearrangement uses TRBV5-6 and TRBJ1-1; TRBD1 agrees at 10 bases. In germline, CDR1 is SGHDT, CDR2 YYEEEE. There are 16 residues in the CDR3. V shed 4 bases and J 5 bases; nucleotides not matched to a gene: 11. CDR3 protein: CASSTWDRGGGTEAFF. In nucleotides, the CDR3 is TGTGCCAGCAGCACCTGGGACAGGGGAGGAGGGACTGAAGCTTTCTTT.

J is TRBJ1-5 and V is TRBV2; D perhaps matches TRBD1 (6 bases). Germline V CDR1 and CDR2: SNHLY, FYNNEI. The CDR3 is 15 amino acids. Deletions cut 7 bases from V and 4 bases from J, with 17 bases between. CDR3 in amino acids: CASKLSGVGNQPQHF. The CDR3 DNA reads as TGTGCCAGCAAATTATCAGGGGTCGGTAATCAGCCCCAGCATTTT.

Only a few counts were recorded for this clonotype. CDR3 sequence (DNA): TGTGCCAGCAGTGTTGACAGTTCTGGCTACACCTTC. It codes for CASSVDSSGYTF. The chain employs TRBV7-9 and TRBJ1-2; maybe TRBD1 (5 bases). The germline V gene has CDR1 SEHNR and CDR2 FQNEAQ (reference sequence). The CDR3 contains 12 residues. V dropped 6 bases and J dropped 7 bases, with 12 bases sitting between them.

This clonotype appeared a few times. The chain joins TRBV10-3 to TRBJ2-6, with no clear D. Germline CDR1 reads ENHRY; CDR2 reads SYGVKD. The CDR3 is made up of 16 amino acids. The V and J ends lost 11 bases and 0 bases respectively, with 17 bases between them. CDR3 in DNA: TGTGCCTCACAAGGTAACAGCCGCTCTGGGGCCAACGTCCTGACTTTC. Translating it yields CASQGNSRSGANVLTF.

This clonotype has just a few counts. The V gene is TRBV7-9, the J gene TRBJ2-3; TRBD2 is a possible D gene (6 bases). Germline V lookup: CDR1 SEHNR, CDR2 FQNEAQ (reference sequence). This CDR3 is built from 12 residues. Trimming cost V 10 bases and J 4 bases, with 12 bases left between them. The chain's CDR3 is CATNSGSDTQYF. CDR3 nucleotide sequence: TGTGCCACCAATAGCGGTTCAGATACGCAGTATTTT.

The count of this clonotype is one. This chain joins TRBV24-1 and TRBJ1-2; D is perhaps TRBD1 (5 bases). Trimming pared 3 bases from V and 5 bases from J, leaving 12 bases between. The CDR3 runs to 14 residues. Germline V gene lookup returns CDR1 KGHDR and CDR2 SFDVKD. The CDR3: CATSDGTYFYGYTF. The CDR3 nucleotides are TGTGCCACCAGTGATGGGACCTATTTTTATGGCTACACCTTC.

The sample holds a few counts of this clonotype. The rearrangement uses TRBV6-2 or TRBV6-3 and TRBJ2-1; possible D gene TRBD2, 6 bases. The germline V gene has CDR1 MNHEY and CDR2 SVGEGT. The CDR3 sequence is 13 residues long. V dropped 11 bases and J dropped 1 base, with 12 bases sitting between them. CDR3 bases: TGTGCCGCTAGCGTCCTATCCTACAATGAGCAGTTCTTC. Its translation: CAASVLSYNEQFF.

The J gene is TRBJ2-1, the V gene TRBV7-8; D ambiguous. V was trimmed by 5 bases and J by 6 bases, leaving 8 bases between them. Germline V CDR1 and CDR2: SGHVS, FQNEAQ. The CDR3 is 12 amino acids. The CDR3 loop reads CASSPQTNEQFF. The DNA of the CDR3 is TGTGCCAGCAGCCCTCAGACCAATGAGCAGTTCTTC.

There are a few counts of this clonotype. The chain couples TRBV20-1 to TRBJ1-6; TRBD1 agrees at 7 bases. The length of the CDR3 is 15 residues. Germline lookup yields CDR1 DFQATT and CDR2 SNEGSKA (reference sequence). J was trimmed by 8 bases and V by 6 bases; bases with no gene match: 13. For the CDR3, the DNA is TGCAGTGCGAACAGGGGACTAGCAGGTGATTCACCCCTCCACTTT. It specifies CSANRGLAGDSPLHF.

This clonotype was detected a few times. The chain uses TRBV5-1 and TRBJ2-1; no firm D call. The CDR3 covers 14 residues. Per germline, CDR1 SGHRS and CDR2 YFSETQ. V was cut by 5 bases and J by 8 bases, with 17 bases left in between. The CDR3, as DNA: TGCGCCAGCAGTCCCTCAGTGGTACAATATGAGCAGTTCTTC. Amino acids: CASSPSVVQYEQFF.

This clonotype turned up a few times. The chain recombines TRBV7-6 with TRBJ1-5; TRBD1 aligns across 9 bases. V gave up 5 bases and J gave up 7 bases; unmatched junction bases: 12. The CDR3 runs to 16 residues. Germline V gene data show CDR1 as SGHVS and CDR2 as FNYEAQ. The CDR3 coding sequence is TGTGCCAGCAGCCCATTCCAAGGGACAGGGAACCAGCCCCAGCATTTT. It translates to CASSPFQGTGNQPQHF. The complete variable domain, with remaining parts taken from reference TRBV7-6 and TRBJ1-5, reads GAGVSQSPRYKVTKRGQDVALRCDPISGHVSLYWYRQALGQGPEFLTYFNYEAQQDKSGLPNDRFSAERPEGSISTLTIQRTEQRDSAMYRCASSPFQGTGNQPQHFGDGTRLSIL.

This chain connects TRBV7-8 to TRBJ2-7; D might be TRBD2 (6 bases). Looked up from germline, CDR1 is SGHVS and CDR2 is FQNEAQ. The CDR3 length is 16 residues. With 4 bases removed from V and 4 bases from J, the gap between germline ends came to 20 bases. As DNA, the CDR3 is TGTGCCAGCAGCTCCCCTATGTACGGGAGAATTTACGAGCAGTACTTC. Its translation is CASSSPMYGRIYEQYF.

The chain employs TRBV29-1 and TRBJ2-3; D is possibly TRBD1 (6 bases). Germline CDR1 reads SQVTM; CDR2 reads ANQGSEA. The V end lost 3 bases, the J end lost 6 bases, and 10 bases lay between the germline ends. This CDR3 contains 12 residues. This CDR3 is CSVEGTGDTQYF. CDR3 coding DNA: TGCAGCGTTGAGGGCACAGGGGATACGCAGTATTTT.

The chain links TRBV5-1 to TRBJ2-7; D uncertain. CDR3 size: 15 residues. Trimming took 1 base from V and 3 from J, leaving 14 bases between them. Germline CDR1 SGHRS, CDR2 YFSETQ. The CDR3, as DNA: TGCGCCAGCAGCTTGTATACTCGTCATAGCTACGAGCAGTACTTC. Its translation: CASSLYTRHSYEQYF.

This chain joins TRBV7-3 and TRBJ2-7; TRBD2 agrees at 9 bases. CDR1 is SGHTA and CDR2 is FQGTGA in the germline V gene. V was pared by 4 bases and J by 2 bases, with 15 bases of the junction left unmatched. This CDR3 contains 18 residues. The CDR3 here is CASSSPLGLAGFPYEQYF. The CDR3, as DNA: TGTGCCAGCAGCTCCCCGTTGGGGCTAGCGGGATTTCCCTACGAGCAGTACTTC.

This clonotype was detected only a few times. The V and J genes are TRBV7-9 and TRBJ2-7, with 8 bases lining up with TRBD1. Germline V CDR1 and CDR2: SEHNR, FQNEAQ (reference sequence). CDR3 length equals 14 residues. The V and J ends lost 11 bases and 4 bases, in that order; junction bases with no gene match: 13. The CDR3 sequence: CAGSVGQGNYEQYF. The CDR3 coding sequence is TGTGCCGGGTCCGTCGGACAGGGAAATTACGAGCAGTACTTC.

Written as DNA, the CDR3 is TGTGCCAGCAGCGGGGGACTAGCGGGGGCCTACTCCTACAATGAGCAGTTCTTC. Amino acids: CASSGGLAGAYSYNEQFF. The chain has TRBV12-3 or TRBV12-4 and TRBJ2-1; 14 bases are shared with TRBD2. V gave up 6 bases and J gave up 0 bases; unmatched junction bases: 7. The CDR3 is 18 residues long.

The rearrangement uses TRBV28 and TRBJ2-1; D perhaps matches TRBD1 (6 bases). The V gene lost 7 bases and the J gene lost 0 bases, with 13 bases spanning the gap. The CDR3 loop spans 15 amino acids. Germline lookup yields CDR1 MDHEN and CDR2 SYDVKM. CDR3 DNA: TGTGCCAGCATATCTCGGGACAACTCCTACAATGAGCAGTTCTTC. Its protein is CASISRDNSYNEQFF.

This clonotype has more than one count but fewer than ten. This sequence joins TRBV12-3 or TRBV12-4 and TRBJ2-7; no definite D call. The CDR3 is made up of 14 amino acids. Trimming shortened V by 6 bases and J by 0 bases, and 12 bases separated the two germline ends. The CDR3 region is CASSDDLYSYEQYF. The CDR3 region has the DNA TGTGCCAGCAGCGATGACTTATACTCCTACGAGCAGTACTTC.

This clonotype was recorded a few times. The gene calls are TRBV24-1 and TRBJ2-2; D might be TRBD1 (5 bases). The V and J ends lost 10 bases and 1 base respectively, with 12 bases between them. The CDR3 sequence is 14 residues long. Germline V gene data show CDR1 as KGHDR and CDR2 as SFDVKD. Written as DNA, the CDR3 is TGTGCCACTAGCAAAACAGGGAACACCGGGGAGCTGTTTTTT. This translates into CATSKTGNTGELFF.

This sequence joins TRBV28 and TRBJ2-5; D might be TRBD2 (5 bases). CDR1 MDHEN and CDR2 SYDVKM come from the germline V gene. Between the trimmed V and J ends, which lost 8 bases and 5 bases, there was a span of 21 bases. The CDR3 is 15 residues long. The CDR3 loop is CASRGGGRAGETQYF. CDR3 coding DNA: TGTGCCAGCCGCGGAGGTGGAAGGGCCGGCGAGACCCAGTACTTC.

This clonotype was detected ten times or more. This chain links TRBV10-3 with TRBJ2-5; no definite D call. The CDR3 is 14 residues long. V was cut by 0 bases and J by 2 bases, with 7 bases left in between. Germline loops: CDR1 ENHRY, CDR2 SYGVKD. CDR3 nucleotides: TGTGCCATCAGTGAGTCGAGAGGACAAGAGACCCAGTACTTC. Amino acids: CAISESRGQETQYF.

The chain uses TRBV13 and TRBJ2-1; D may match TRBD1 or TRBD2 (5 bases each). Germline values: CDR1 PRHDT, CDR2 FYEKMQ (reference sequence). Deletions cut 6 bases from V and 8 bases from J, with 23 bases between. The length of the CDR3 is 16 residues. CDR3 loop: CASRLTGASTADEQFF. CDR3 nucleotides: TGTGCCAGCAGACTGACCGGGGCCTCCACGGCGGATGAGCAGTTCTTC.